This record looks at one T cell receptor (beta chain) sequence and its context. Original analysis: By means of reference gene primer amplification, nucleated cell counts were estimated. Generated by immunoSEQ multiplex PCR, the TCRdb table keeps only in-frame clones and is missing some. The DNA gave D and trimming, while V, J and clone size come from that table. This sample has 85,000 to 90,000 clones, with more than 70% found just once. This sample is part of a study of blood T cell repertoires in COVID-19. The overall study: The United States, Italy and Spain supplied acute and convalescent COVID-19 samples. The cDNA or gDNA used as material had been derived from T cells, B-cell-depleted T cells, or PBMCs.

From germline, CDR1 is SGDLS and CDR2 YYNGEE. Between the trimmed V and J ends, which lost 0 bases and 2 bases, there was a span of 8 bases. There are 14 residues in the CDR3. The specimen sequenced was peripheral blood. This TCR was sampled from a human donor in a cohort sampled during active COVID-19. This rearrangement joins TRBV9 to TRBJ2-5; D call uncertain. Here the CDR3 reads CASSVGHNQETQYF. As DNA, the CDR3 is TGTGCCAGCAGCGTAGGACACAATCAAGAGACCCAGTACTTC.